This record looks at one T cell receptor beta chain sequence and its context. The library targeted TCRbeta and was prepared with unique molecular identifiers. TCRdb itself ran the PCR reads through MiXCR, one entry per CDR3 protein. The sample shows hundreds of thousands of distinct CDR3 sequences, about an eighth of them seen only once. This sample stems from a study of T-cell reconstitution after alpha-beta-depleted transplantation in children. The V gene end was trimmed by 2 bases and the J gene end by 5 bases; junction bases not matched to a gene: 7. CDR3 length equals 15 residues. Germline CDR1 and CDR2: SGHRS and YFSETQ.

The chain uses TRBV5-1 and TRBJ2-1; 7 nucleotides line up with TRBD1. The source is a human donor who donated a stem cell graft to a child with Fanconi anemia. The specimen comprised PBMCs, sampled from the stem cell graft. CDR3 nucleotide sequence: TGCGCCAGCAGCTTTAGACAGGGCCTTGACAATGAGCAGTTCTTC. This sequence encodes CASSFRQGLDNEQFF.